This T cell receptor (beta chain) comes out of a study of T-cell memory formation after mild COVID-19 (dated by TCRdb to the early 2020s). At the level of the whole study: TCR sequence clusters from the two donors were largely donor specific. In a couple of donors, T-cell clones that expanded and contracted after mild COVID-19 were tracked by sequencing TCRalpha and TCRbeta repertoires over time. Two young, previously healthy adult volunteers made up the cohort, one male and one female. What the study reported, not specific to this receptor: The second-wave clones that peaked on day 37 were not confirmed to be SARS-CoV-2 specific. From day 15 to 85, contracting clones showed balanced CD4/CD8 phenotypes, whereas a second wave of clones that expanded from day 15 to 37 leaned towards CD4+. Only two mild cases were covered by the study, and larger cohorts that include severe cases with pre-infection samples were considered necessary. The detection of some responding clones in pre-infection memory suggests that pre-existing cross-reactive memory T cells joined the SARS-CoV-2 response. Contracting CD4+ clones were found mainly in CM and EM memory subsets, while CD8+ clones were enriched in EMRA.

Spanning cysteine to phenylalanine, the CDR3 consists of 13 amino acids. The kept DNA is CDR3 alone, 39 bases in frame from the first base. The CDR1 and CDR2 encoded by the germline V gene are SGHRS and YFSETQ. V and J lose 5 bases and 0 bases, and a span of 9 bases separates them. A note on this clonotype: The specificity of this receptor is unknown. The record has no base qualities; no much larger clone is one base away.

Sequenced using an Illumina NovaSeq 6000. TCRalpha and TCRbeta cDNA libraries were constructed by 5'RACE with constant-segment primers, with sample barcodes and unique molecular identifiers being introduced. RNA was extracted from every sample with Trizol reagent. The libraries were amplified in two PCR steps, and the second step added a second sample barcode and Illumina TruSeq adapters. Sequencing of the libraries was done on an Illumina NovaSeq, producing 2 x 150 bp paired-end reads. Turning to the authors' computational methods: Demultiplexing of reads and collapsing into UMI-guided consensus sequences were performed with migec v1.2.7. Using mixcr v2.1.11, the UMI consensuses were aligned to TRA and TRB V and J templates and assembled into clonotypes. Expanded or contracted clonotypes were those called significant by both edgeR and NoisET, with noise models trained on biological replicates. edgeR calls used a false discovery rate-adjusted p below 0.01 and a log2 fold-change threshold of 1. As an exploratory analysis of dynamics, PCA with hierarchical clustering was applied to max-normalized trajectories of the 1000 most abundant clonotypes. Each responding clone was given a CD4 or CD8 phenotype based on the CD4+ and CD8+ repertoires, which had been sequenced separately. The public reads were reanalyzed by TCRdb: fastp trimming at Q25, MiXCR alignment, in-frame beta chains only. Duplicate CDR3 protein sequences are folded into a single record with the most common DNA and genes. These V and J calls originate from TCRdb's pipeline instead of the authors' own analysis. This sample has roughly 410,000 distinct CDR3 sequences in its table, and roughly 24% of those were observed once. The top ten hold around 9.5% of the sample.

Ficoll-Paque density gradient centrifugation was the method used to isolate PBMCs. This receptor was identified in an adult woman who had mild COVID-19 (a few samples of this study predate the infection). The sample titles of this study are shuffled in the database, so cell type and time point are left out; the donor was told from shared clones. Sequencing was performed on PBMCs or a T cell subset sorted from them (not recorded which). The chain uses TRBV5-1 and TRBJ2-7; the D gene identity is not certain. The nucleotides are TGCGCCAGCAGTCAGGATTTCTCCTACGAGCAGTACTTC. Translated, this is CASSQDFSYEQYF.